Listed below are T cell receptor beta chains from one sample, sequenced in a study of T cell repertoires in cytomegalovirus infection. For these TCRs, the target antigens are not known. MiXCR, run by TCRdb on the reads, gives a single entry per CDR3 protein. The sample consists of about 920,000 distinct CDR3 sequences, more than 25% of them appearing once. The sample was cultured CD8+ T cells from PBMCs, taken from culture after CMV antigen stimulation. The receptors derive from a human donor in good health (CMV status not recorded). Some clones in this sample may be carry-over from other donors' samples. Both conserved end residues are trimmed from each CDR3.

v_call,cdr3_aa
TRBV15,ATSVDRGFGNTIY
TRBV20-1,SARVKDSATYEQY
TRBV10-3,AISDTAGTGLNQPQH
TRBV10-3,AISEGPPGQGYEQY
TRBV28,ASSSRAGGPTDTQY
TRBV28,ASTGRLTSERDTQY
TRBV7-2,ASSLERQQPNYGYT
TRBV5-4,ASSPDWGGRNEQF
TRBV27,ASSSSGANQPQH
TRBV27,ASSLSGLAPSTDTQY
TRBV6-6,ASSRLEGAHSNQPQH
TRBV7-2,ASSAPEAANYGYT
TRBV7-6,ASSSSSLGLSFDAGANVLT
TRBV7-6,ASSLVPSGGETQY
TRBV2,ASSEGTGRTESQETQY
TRBV5-5,ATLRQGGGYT
TRBV7-9,ASSPRDGPHEQY
TRBV7-2,ASSSPGHMNTEAF
TRBV11-1,ASITQGANEAF
TRBV15,ATAERTGDNQPQH
TRBV6-2/TRBV6-3,ASTSGGKSYT
TRBV10-2,ASSGLAGGHGANVLT
TRBV7-9,ASSPRQGKGGFNTEAF
TRBV7-9,ASSLEGSPLH
TRBV7-2,ASRKDRSNTEAF
TRBV7-9,ASTMGKNAAEAYEQY
TRBV7-8,ASSNWTRLWETQY
TRBV6-6,ASSPPPWTGGNTDTQY
TRBV25-1,ASSEHRLTDTQY
TRBV20-1,SARDMKRQGQYGYT
TRBV28,ASRLNGGNTIY
TRBV13,ASSLGTGEREQY
TRBV28,ASSLVRHQETQY
TRBV9,ASSAQGLQPQH
TRBV10-3,AISEVWLAGATKETQY
TRBV28,ASSLDEGYGYT
TRBV7-6,ASSSSGLAGELF
TRBV14,ASSQGQGYPNEQF
TRBV6-8,ASSYSKLAGGDGQF
TRBV2,ASSVWTGNLYNEQF
TRBV29-1,SVEDPLRAGGYT
TRBV20-1,SARVPSTYNSPLH
TRBV12-3/TRBV12-4,ASSFPGGTQPQH
TRBV5-4,ASSSRFGGLAGGRTQY
TRBV19,ASSVSVWKAGESPLH
TRBV19,ASSRSETNTEAF
TRBV5-1,ASTPTALVTDTQY
TRBV12-3/TRBV12-4,ASSLVGGTTDTQY
TRBV10-2,ATHSATNEKLF
TRBV7-3,ASSPSDDPDTQY
TRBV7-8,ASSLASPAGFTYEQY
TRBV7-6,ASRPAAKETQY
TRBV12-3/TRBV12-4,ASSLEPFNSGANVLT
TRBV2,ATRRRGDSLYQETQY
TRBV6-6,ASSWGELNEQF